This entry lists 3 T cell receptor beta chains sequenced from one sample in a study of CD8 T cells and mutated HIV epitopes. A Smart-seq2 and MARS-Seq derived protocol with well-specific UMIs on oligo-dT primers generated single-cell cDNA. Template-switch oligo forward primers paired with barcoded alpha- and beta-specific reverse primers in a nested PCR. One entry per CDR3 protein, called by TCRdb with MiXCR from the single-cell sequencing reads. The table has approximately 200 distinct CDR3 sequences, 45% to 50% seen once. The time point is: sampled during acute HIV-1 infection (about 23-92 days post infection). The sample here was CD8+ T cells sorted from blood by dual tetramer staining, taken during acute HIV infection. Described subset: cells binding both NAE and AE RF10 tetramers (cross-reactive), unstimulated. Every receptor here comes from a man aged 18 to 35 with HIV-1 infection.

The chain couples TRBV12-3 or TRBV12-4 to TRBJ2-7; the match to TRBD2 covers 13 bases. This CDR3 spans 14 amino acids. The trim removed 8 bases at V and 3 bases at J, leaving 4 bases unmatched. The CDR3 DNA sequence: TGTGCCAGCCAGGGGACTAGCGGGATCTACGAGCAGTACTTC. Encoded protein: CASQGTSGIYEQYF.

V usage is TRBV4-1 and J usage is TRBJ2-3, with D uncertain. The CDR3 covers 12 residues. The V and J ends lost 0 bases and 7 bases respectively, with 5 bases between them. Germline V lookup: CDR1 MGHRA, CDR2 YSYEKL. The CDR3 DNA follows: TGCGCCAGCAGCCAAGAAGTGTATACGCAGTATTTT. Its translation: CASSQEVYTQYF.

The chain uses TRBV4-1 and TRBJ2-1, with TRBD2 identical over 13 bases. Trimming removed 8 bases from V and 10 bases from J; junction bases left unmatched: 14. This CDR3 contains 16 residues. CDR1 is MGHRA, CDR2 YSYEKL, per germline. The CDR3 region is CASGPGTSGDFYEQFF. CDR3 DNA sequence: TGCGCCAGCGGCCCTGGGACTAGCGGGGACTTCTACGAGCAGTTCTTC.